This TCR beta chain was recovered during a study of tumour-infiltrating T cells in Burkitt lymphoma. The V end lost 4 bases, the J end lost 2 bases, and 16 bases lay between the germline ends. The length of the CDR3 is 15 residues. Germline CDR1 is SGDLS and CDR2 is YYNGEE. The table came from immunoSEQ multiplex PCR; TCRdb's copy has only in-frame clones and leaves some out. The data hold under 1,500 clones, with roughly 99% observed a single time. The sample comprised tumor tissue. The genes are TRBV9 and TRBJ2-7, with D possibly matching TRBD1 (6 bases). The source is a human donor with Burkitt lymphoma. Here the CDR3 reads CASSPRQARPYEQYF. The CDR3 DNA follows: TGTGCCAGCAGCCCTAGACAGGCGCGCCCCTACGAGCAGTACTTC.